The 2 T cell receptor beta chains given below trace back to one sample, sequenced in a study of regulatory T cells in long-lasting Graves disease. Researchers made TCR beta libraries by using iRepertoire HTBI primers and running Arm-PCR on CDR3 regions. From the multiplex PCR reads, TCRdb called clonotypes with MiXCR, one entry per CDR3 protein. Among roughly 560,000 distinct CDR3 sequences listed, roughly a sixth were seen once. Regarding time point: newly diagnosed GD, antithyroid drugs for less than 3 months. From PBMCs, RNA was extracted and then used to make the TCR library. The same sample was also used in a study of T cells in Graves' hyperthyroidism and ophthalmopathy.

The sequencing used peripheral blood mononuclear cells (PBMCs), collected at new diagnosis, from a patient treated with antithyroid drugs. The receptors come from a woman aged 35-65 years with Graves disease.

This clonotype was recorded many times. J is TRBJ1-2 and V is TRBV12-3 or TRBV12-4; TRBD1 matches at 7 bases. J was trimmed by 2 bases and V by 6 bases; bases with no gene match: 6. The CDR3 is 14 residues long. The CDR3 reads CASSPGQPNYGYTF. For the CDR3, the DNA is TGTGCCAGCAGCCCGGGACAGCCGAACTATGGCTACACCTTC.

This clonotype was seen many times. The chain uses TRBV12-3 or TRBV12-4 and TRBJ1-6, with no clear D. V was shortened by 7 bases and J by 15 bases, with 28 bases between the two germline ends. This CDR3 region has 16 residues. The CDR3 region has the DNA TGTGCCAGCACCCGATTTTTGGGCCCGCGACCCCTAGGCCTCCACTTT. It encodes CASTRFLGPRPLGLHF.